The source of this T cell receptor beta chain is a study of breast tumors, draining lymph nodes, adjacent tissues. General study results and limits: Compared with basal-like, luminal-like tumors shared significantly more repertoire with nontumor tissue. Tumors had less TCR diversity than lymph nodes, more than nontumor tissue.

This clonotype was recorded at least ten times. Its antigen is unidentified. MiXCR, run by TCRdb on the multiplex PCR reads, gives a single entry per CDR3 protein. Of about 130,000 distinct CDR3 sequences listed, around 21% were seen once; the top ten hold roughly 2.2%. Germline V gene sequence: CDR1 SGHRS, CDR2 YFSETQ. V shed 7 bases and J 6 bases; nucleotides not matched to a gene: 4. This CDR3 contains 14 residues. Axillary draining lymph nodes of breast cancer patients supplied the node samples. The V call is TRBV5-1, the J call TRBJ2-3; 14 bases align to TRBD2. The clonotype originates from a female donor with breast cancer. Some clones in this sample may be carry-over from other donors' samples. The specimen sequenced was axillary lymph node tissue. CDR3 sequence reads: CASRLAGGPDTQYF. In nucleotides, the CDR3 is TGCGCCAGCCGACTAGCGGGAGGGCCCGATACGCAGTATTTT.